The 9 T cell receptor beta chains given below trace back to one sample, sequenced in a study of T cells in localized non-small cell lung cancer. The assay was immunoSEQ multiplex PCR, and TCRdb's table has in-frame clones only and misses some. The table records tens of thousands of clones, 78% of them present only once. The sample consisted of peripheral blood, taken before any cancer treatment. These receptors came from a male donor older than 55 with stage II squamous cell lung carcinoma.

The V and J genes are TRBV18 and TRBJ1-2; 10 bases are a match to TRBD1. This CDR3 comprises 15 residues. Germline-derived CDR1 and CDR2 are KGHSH and LQKENI. V lost 4 bases and J lost 6; bases outside the gene matches: 8. The CDR3 loop reads CASSLQTGTGDGYTF. Written as DNA, the CDR3 is TGTGCCAGCTCACTCCAAACCGGGACAGGGGATGGCTACACCTTC.

The chain uses TRBV6-5 and TRBJ1-3; D ambiguous. The CDR3 has 13 amino acids. From germline, CDR1 is MNHEY and CDR2 SVGAGI. The V and J ends lost 6 bases and 4 bases respectively, with 10 bases between them. The CDR3 DNA is TGTGCCAGCAGCCAACCGGGAGGAAACACCATATATTTT. It specifies CASSQPGGNTIYF.

V is TRBV18 and J is TRBJ2-7; D not certain. The V and J ends lost 7 bases and 6 bases respectively, with 16 bases between them. CDR1 is KGHSH, CDR2 LQKENI, per germline. CDR3 length: 13 residues. This CDR3 is CASFGSTALEQYF. Written as DNA, the CDR3 is TGTGCCAGCTTCGGATCTACGGCCCTCGAGCAGTACTTC.

The chain has TRBV6-1 and TRBJ2-3; TRBD1 matches at 7 bases. The CDR3 is made up of 15 amino acids. The V segment lost 2 bases and the J segment 0 bases; nucleotides outside the gene matches: 2. Germline loops: CDR1 MNHNS, CDR2 SASEGT. The CDR3: CASSEWDSSTDTQYF. The DNA of the CDR3 is TGTGCCAGCAGTGAATGGGACAGCAGCACAGATACGCAGTATTTT.

A note on this clone: This sample also contains other DNA sequences that code for the same CDR3. The genes are TRBV30 and TRBJ1-5; D is unclear. This CDR3 comprises 14 residues. V was cut by 1 base and J by 7 bases, with 14 bases left in between. CDR1 and CDR2 (germline): GTSNPN, SVGIG (reference sequence). The CDR3 sequence: CAWSASGSRQPQHF. DNA of the CDR3: TGTGCCTGGAGTGCCTCGGGGTCGAGGCAGCCCCAGCATTTT.

V gene TRBV23-1 combines with J gene TRBJ2-2; 7 positions match TRBD2. TRBV23-1 counts as an open reading frame of uncertain function. CDR3 length: 18 amino acids. V was clipped by 8 bases and J by 0 bases; unmatched bases: 15. CDR3 nucleotides: TGCGCCAGCCTCTCAGCGGGGCCGAAAGAACCGAACACCGGGGAGCTGTTTTTT. Its protein is CASLSAGPKEPNTGELFF.

The J gene is TRBJ1-1, the V gene TRBV4-2; no firm D call. CDR3 length: 11 residues. Germline V gene sequence: CDR1 LGHNA, CDR2 YNFKEQ. Trimming left V 5 bases short and J 3 bases short, with 4 bases between. This CDR3 reads CASSWDTEAFF. In DNA, the CDR3 is TGTGCCAGCAGCTGGGACACTGAAGCTTTCTTT.

This chain uses TRBV7-2 with TRBJ2-3; a possible D gene is TRBD2 (6 bases). V shed 4 bases and J shed 0 bases, with 8 bases lying between them. CDR3 length: 14 residues. CDR1 SGHTA and CDR2 FQGNSA come from the germline V gene. The CDR3 DNA reads TGTGCCAGCAGCTGGGACTTTAGCACAGATACGCAGTATTTT. Protein product: CASSWDFSTDTQYF.

The genes are TRBV5-1 and TRBJ2-7; possible D gene TRBD1, 5 bases. V lost 0 bases and J 0 bases, leaving 7 bases between the germline ends. Germline V CDR1 and CDR2: SGHRS, YFSETQ. CDR3 size: 14 residues. The chain's CDR3 is CASSLVQGSYEQYF. The CDR3 nucleotides are TGCGCCAGCAGCTTGGTCCAGGGCTCCTACGAGCAGTACTTC.